These T cell receptor beta chains were read from a single sample in a study of tumor and adjacent non-tumor tissue in lung cancer. One entry per CDR3 protein, called by TCRdb with MiXCR from the multiplex PCR reads. This sample has roughly 70,000 distinct CDR3 sequences, with roughly 73% found just once. Input material: lung tumor tissue. The receptors were sampled from a man in his 60s with non-small cell lung cancer. Each CDR3 is given with its conserved first and last residue. Each record gives: D gene, V gene, clone size, J gene, CDR3 DNA, CDR3 protein. A D gene is named only where the DNA matches it firmly. Size is omitted from some rows. Given values are once, few, many or a class for expanded clones.

>NA|TRBV7-8|NA|TRBJ1-5
TGTGCCAGCGGCCGCGGGACGGCGAATCAGCCCCAGAATTTT
CASGRGTANQPQNF
>NA|TRBV6-5|NA|TRBJ2-2
TGTGCCAGCAGTTACAGACTGAACACCGGGGGGCTGTTTTTT
CASSYRLNTGGLFF
>NA|TRBV11-1|NA|TRBJ2-1
TGTGCCAGCGACAGGTGGGAGGGGCGTGGTGAGCAGATCTTC
CASDRWEGRGEQIF
>TRBD2|TRBV29-1|NA|TRBJ2-7
TGCAGCGTTGAAGATCGTCTAACGGGAGGTTCCTACGAGAAGTACTTC
CSVEDRLTGGSYEKYF
>NA|TRBV20-1|once|TRBJ1-2
TGCAGTGCTAGAAAAGGGGGGCGCGGTTACACCTTC
CSARKGGRGYTF
>TRBD2|TRBV20-1|NA|TRBJ2-3
TGCAGTGCTGGAGATGGAATTAGCGGGGTCACAGATACCCAGTATTTT
CSAGDGISGVTDTQYF
>NA|TRBV20-1|NA|TRBJ2-1
TGCAGTGCACAGATCTCCATTAGCGCCGACAATGAGCAGCTCTTC
CSAQISISADNEQLF
>NA|TRBV6-1|NA|TRBJ2-7
TGTGTCAGCAGATTAGCGTGGGGATACGAGCAGTACTTC
CVSRLAWGYEQYF
>NA|TRBV29-1|once|TRBJ1-2
TGCAGCGTTGAAGAGATTAACTATGGCTCAACCTTC
CSVEEINYGSTF
>NA|TRBV10-2|NA|TRBJ1-1
TGCGCCAGCAAGTACAGGGCTTGGACTGAAGCTTTCTTT
CASKYRAWTEAFF
>TRBD2|TRBV20-1|NA|TRBJ2-1
TGTAGTGCCAGAGATCAACGGACTAGCTCTGAGCAGTTCTTC
CSARDQRTSSEQFF
>NA|TRBV29-1|NA|TRBJ2-7
TGCAGCGTTGAAGATTCTACTAACAGGAACTACGAGCAGTATTTC
CSVEDSTNRNYEQYF
>TRBD1|TRBV6-5|NA|TRBJ2-1
TGTGCCAGCAGTTTTGGACAGGGGGCGCTAAATGATCAGTTCTTC
CASSFGQGALNDQFF
>NA|TRBV20-1|NA|TRBJ1-2
TGCAGTGCACCCAACCAGGAGAGTCCGAGATACACCTTC
CSAPNQESPRYTF
>NA|TRBV20-1|NA|TRBJ2-2
TGCAGTGCTAGTGTGACTGGGGAGCTGTTTTTT
CSASVTGELFF
>TRBD1|TRBV5-5|NA|TRBJ1-5
TGTACCAGCAGCTTTGTGGGGGGACAGCCGTTACCCCAGCATTTT
CTSSFVGGQPLPQHF
>NA|TRBV11-2|many|TRBJ2-3
TGTGCCAGCAGCTTTGCTAGTTGGCTCACAGATACGCAGTATTTT
CASSFASWLTDTQYF
>NA|TRBV6-2/TRBV6-3|NA|TRBJ1-6
TGTGCCAGCTGGTCGGTTATGAGGAATTCACCACTCCACTTT
CASWSVMRNSPLHF
>TRBD1|TRBV29-1|NA|TRBJ2-7
TGCAGCGTGACTATCGTAGACAGGGTCGACGAGCAGTACTTC
CSVTIVDRVDEQYF
>TRBD1|TRBV20-1|NA|TRBJ1-2
TGCAGTGTTCCCGGGACAGTATGCGGCTATGGCTACACCTTC
CSVPGTVCGYGYTF
>NA|TRBV6-5|NA|TRBJ2-7
TGTGTCTGCAGTCGGGCCGCCTTCTCCTACGAGCAGTACTTC
CVCSRAAFSYEQYF
>NA|TRBV20-1|few|TRBJ2-7
TGCACTGCTAACCCTCTAGCGGAAGGGGGTTACGAGCAGTACTTC
CTANPLAEGGYEQYF
>NA|TRBV30|NA|TRBJ2-3
TGTGTCTGGAGTGTATGGGGGAACACAGATACGCAGTATTTT
CVWSVWGNTDTQYF
>TRBD2|TRBV20-1|NA|TRBJ2-7
TGCAGTGCTATATTAGCGGGAGGATCCTACTGGCAGTACTTC
CSAILAGGSYWQYF
>NA|TRBV12-3/TRBV12-4|NA|TRBJ2-3
TGTACCAGCAGTTTTTGGGTCCCAAGCACAGATACACAGTATTTT
CTSSFWVPSTDTQYF
>NA|TRBV5-1|NA|TRBJ1-5
TGCGCCAGCAGCTTGGGGATAGGGACCAATTTAAATCAACCCCAGCATTTT
CASSLGIGTNLNQPQHF
>NA|TRBV29-1|NA|TRBJ1-1
TGCAGTGACTCGGCAGAGGGGGACACTGAAGCTTTCTTT
CSDSAEGDTEAFF
>NA|TRBV29-1|few|TRBJ2-3
TGTAGCGTTTTAATGCCTAGCCGCTCAGATACGCAGTATTTT
CSVLMPSRSDTQYF
>TRBD1|TRBV28|NA|TRBJ1-5
TGTGCCAGCAGCCAAAACAAAGGACAGGGACTGCTCAGGCAGTCCCAGCATTTT
CASSQNKGQGLLRQSQHF
>NA|TRBV6-6|NA|TRBJ2-5
TGTGCCAGCAGTTTCGCAAAGGGAGATCAAGAGACCCAGTGCTTC
CASSFAKGDQETQCF
>NA|TRBV20-1|NA|TRBJ2-1
TGCAGTGCTAGAGATCTCCCTCACAGTGAGCAGTTCTTC
CSARDLPHSEQFF
>NA|TRBV5-1|few|TRBJ2-1
TGCACCAGCACGTGGAGACATACGTACAATGAGCAGTTCTTC
CTSTWRHTYNEQFF
>NA|TRBV6-5|NA|TRBJ2-5
TGTGCCAGGAGATACTCGAGCTCCAGTCGAGAGACCCAGCACTTC
CARRYSSSSRETQHF
>TRBD2|TRBV11-3|NA|TRBJ2-1
TGTGCCAGGGGCTCCCAGGGACTAGCGGGGAACAATGAGCAGTTCTTC
CARGSQGLAGNNEQFF
>NA|TRBV29-1|many|TRBJ2-1
TGCAGCGCCCTTAATGGGGAGCAGTTCTTC
CSALNGEQFF
>TRBD1|TRBV6-5|few|TRBJ2-7
TGTCACAGCAGTTACTCCGGGGACAGTTCCTACGAGCAGTACTTC
CHSSYSGDSSYEQYF
>NA|TRBV6-1|NA|TRBJ2-1
TGTGCCAACAGTGGAGCGGCGTCCACGTACAATGAGCAGTTCTTC
CANSGAASTYNEQFF
>NA|TRBV2|NA|TRBJ2-1
TGTGCAAGCAGGCGGAGTAACAATGAGCAGTTCTTC
CASRRSNNEQFF
>TRBD1|TRBV6-1|many|TRBJ1-5
TGTGCCAGCACCTCGGGACAGGCAAATCAGCCCCAGCATTTT
CASTSGQANQPQHF
>TRBD2|TRBV29-1|NA|TRBJ2-1
TGCAGCGTTGAGTCCATGCTAGCGGGTGACTACACTGAGCAGTTCTTC
CSVESMLAGDYTEQFF
>NA|TRBV24-1|NA|TRBJ2-7
TGTGCAACCAGTGATTGGGGACCACCCCCCTACGAGCAGTACTTC
CATSDWGPPPYEQYF
>NA|TRBV29-1|NA|TRBJ1-2
TGCAGCATCCTACAGAGAGCCTATGGGGACTACACCTTC
CSILQRAYGDYTF
>TRBD2|TRBV11-3|few|TRBJ2-1
TGTGCCAGCAGCTTAGTAGCGGGAGGGCCCGGTGAGCGGCTCTTC
CASSLVAGGPGERLF
>NA|TRBV19|few|TRBJ1-5
TGTGCCAGTAGTTTTCGACAGTCCCATCAGCCCCAGCATTTT
CASSFRQSHQPQHF
>NA|TRBV6-5|once|TRBJ2-2
TGTGTCAGCAGGAAGAGGGACGACGGGGAGCTGTTTTTT
CVSRKRDDGELFF
>NA|TRBV29-1|NA|TRBJ2-5
TGCAGCGTGGGGGTGGCTGCTCTTTGGATCCAGTACTTC
CSVGVAALWIQYF
>TRBD2|TRBV6-5|NA|TRBJ2-7
TGTGCCAGCGGTTACTCGAGGCGGGAGACGGTCGAGAAATACTTC
CASGYSRRETVEKYF
>TRBD2|TRBV20-1|medium-sized|TRBJ2-1
TGCAGTGCTAGAGGTGGACTAGCGGGAACGTGGGATGAGCAGTTCTTC
CSARGGLAGTWDEQFF
>TRBD1|TRBV6-5|NA|TRBJ1-5
TGTGCCAGCAGTTCAACAGGGGGCTCTCAGTCCCAAAATTTT
CASSSTGGSQSQNF
>NA|TRBV20-1|NA|TRBJ2-6
TGCAGTGTCGTGGTTGGAGGCCTTGGGGCCAACGTCCTGACTTTC
CSVVVGGLGANVLTF
>TRBD2|TRBV6-1|NA|TRBJ2-7
TGTGTCTGCAGTGATGGACTAGCGGACTACGGGCAGTACTTC
CVCSDGLADYGQYF
>NA|TRBV20-1|NA|TRBJ2-1
TGCAGCGCTAGAGGCTTGATAAGGGAGCAGTTCTTC
CSARGLIREQFF
>TRBD2|TRBV12-3/TRBV12-4|many|TRBJ2-1
TGTGCCCGCAGTTTCCCTCAGCGGGACCAAAATGAGCAGTTCTTC
CARSFPQRDQNEQFF
>TRBD2|TRBV25-1|NA|TRBJ2-7
TGTACCAGCAGTGAATCGGGACTAGCGGAGCAGTACTTC
CTSSESGLAEQYF
>NA|TRBV20-1|NA|TRBJ2-7
TGCAGTGCGAGGGGGGAAGGCTACGAGCTGTATTTC
CSARGEGYELYF